This T cell receptor beta chain derives from a study of T cell responses to AZD1222 COVID-19 vaccine. Study-level results: Dominant CD4 TCR responses targeted spike regions 160-218 and 743-854.

Per germline, CDR1 LNHDA and CDR2 SQIVND (reference sequence). CDR3 length equals 15 residues. Trimming pared 5 bases from V and 7 bases from J, leaving 20 bases between. Generated by immunoSEQ multiplex PCR, the TCRdb table keeps only in-frame clones and is missing some. The table records roughly 120,000 clones, 88% of them present only once. To note about this clone: Its antigen is still unknown.

The genes are TRBV19 and TRBJ2-5; maybe TRBD1 (6 bases). This specimen was peripheral blood, taken 28 days after the second AZD1222 dose. The sequence derives from an adult who received the AZD1222 COVID-19 vaccine. The CDR3 DNA reads as TGTGCCAGTAGTCGGGCTATCCGCTTAGGGGGGACCCAGTACTTC. It translates to CASSRAIRLGGTQYF. Full variable domain (outside the CDR3, taken from reference TRBV19 and TRBJ2-5): DGGITQSPKYLFRKEGQNVTLSCEQNLNHDAMYWYRQDPGQGLRLIYYSQIVNDFQKGDIAEGYSVSREKKESFPLTVTSAQKNPTAFYLCASSRAIRLGGTQYFGPGTRLLVL.